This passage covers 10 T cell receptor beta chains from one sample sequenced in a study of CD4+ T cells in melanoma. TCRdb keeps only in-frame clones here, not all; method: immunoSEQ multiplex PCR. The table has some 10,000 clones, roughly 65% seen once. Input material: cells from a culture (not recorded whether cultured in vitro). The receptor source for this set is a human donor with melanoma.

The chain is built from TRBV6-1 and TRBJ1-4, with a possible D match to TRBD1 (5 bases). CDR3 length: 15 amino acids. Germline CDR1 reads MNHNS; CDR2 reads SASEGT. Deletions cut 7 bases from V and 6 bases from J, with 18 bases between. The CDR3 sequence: CASTRRAGWDEKLFF. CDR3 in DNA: TGTGCCAGCACCCGAAGGGCAGGGTGGGATGAAAAACTGTTTTTT.

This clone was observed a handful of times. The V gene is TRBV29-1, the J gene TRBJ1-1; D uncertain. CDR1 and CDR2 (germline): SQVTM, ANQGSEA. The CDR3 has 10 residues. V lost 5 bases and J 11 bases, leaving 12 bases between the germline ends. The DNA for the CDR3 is TGCAGCGTTTTTAAGGGAAGGGCTTTCTTT. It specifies CSVFKGRAFF.

The CDR3 protein is CATKRTSGGAYEQYF. Written as DNA, the CDR3 is TGTGCCACCAAGAGGACTAGCGGGGGGGCCTACGAGCAGTACTTC. The chain combines TRBV6-5 with TRBJ2-7; 15 bases are a match to TRBD2. This CDR3 contains 15 residues. Per germline, CDR1 MNHEY and CDR2 SVGAGI. Trimming cost V 10 bases and J 2 bases; bases outside gene matches: 6.

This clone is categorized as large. The DNA of the CDR3 is TGTGCCAGCAGCTTAGCGCGAAGGGATACGCAGTATTTT. This encodes CASSLARRDTQYF. This chain links TRBV7-7 with TRBJ2-3; D is unclear. Trimming stripped 0 bases from V and 6 bases from J, with 7 bases between. This CDR3 comprises 13 residues. CDR1 and CDR2 from the germline V gene are SSHAT and FNYEAQ (reference sequence).

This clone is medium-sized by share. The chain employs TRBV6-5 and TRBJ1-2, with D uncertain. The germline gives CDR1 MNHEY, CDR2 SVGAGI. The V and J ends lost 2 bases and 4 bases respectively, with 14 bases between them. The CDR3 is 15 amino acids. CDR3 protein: CASSYGAGGFYGYTF. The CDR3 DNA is TGTGCCAGCAGTTACGGCGCAGGCGGATTCTATGGCTACACCTTC.

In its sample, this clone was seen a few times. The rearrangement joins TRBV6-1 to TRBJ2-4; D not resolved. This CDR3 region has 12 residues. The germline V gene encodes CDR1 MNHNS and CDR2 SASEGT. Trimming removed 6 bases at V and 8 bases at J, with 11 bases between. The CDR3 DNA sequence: TGTGCCAGCAGCCTTCATAGGGACATTCAGTACTTC. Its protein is CASSLHRDIQYF.

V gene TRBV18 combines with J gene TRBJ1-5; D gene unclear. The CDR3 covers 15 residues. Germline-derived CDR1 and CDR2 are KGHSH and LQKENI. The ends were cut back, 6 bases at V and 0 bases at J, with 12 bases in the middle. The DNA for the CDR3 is TGTGCCAGCTCCCCGACACGATATAGCAATCAGCCCCAGCATTTT. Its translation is CASSPTRYSNQPQHF.

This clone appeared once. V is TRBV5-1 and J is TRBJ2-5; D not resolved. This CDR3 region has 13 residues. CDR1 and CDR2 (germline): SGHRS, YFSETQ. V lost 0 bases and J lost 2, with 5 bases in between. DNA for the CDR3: TGCGCCAGCAGCTTGGAGCCTCAAGAGACCCAGTACTTC. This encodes CASSLEPQETQYF.

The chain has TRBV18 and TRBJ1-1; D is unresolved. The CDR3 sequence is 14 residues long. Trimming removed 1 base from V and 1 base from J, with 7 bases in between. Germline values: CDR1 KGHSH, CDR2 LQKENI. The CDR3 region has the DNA TGTGCCAGCTCACCACAAATGGAGAACACTGAAGCTTTCTTT. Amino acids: CASSPQMENTEAFF.

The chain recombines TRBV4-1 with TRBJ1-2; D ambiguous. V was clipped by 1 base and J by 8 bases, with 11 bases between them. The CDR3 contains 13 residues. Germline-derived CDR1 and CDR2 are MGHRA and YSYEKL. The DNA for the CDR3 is TGCGCCAGCAGCCAAGTTCGGGCGGCGGGCTACACCTTC. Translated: CASSQVRAAGYTF.